Listed below are T cell receptor beta chains from one sample, sequenced in a study of CD8 T cells in ankylosing spondylitis. MiXCR, run by TCRdb on the 5' RACE reads, gives a single entry per CDR3 protein. This repertoire shows 150,000 to 200,000 distinct CDR3 sequences, approximately 10% found once; its top ten account for 25% to 30%. The sample taken for sequencing was blood, either unsorted or a sorted T cell fraction (not recorded which). Every receptor here comes from a male donor with ankylosing spondylitis or in good health (not recorded which). CDR3s include the opening cysteine and the closing phenylalanine or tryptophan. The D gene is left open where the match is weak. The size field is filled for only some rows; it gives once, few, many or a size class.

J gene: TRBJ1-2
D gene: .
CDR3 length: 13
clone size: few
V gene: TRBV6-1
CDR3 DNA: TGTGCCAGCAGTACACAGGGTTACTATGGCTACACCTTC
CDR3 protein: CASSTQGYYGYTF

J gene: TRBJ1-2
D gene: .
CDR3 length: 15
clone size: many
V gene: TRBV4-1
CDR3 DNA: TGCGCCAGCAGCCAAGATAGTAGTACGGGCTTAGGCTACACCTTC
CDR3 protein: CASSQDSSTGLGYTF

J gene: TRBJ2-1
D gene: .
CDR3 length: 13
clone size: many
V gene: TRBV6-2/TRBV6-3
CDR3 DNA: TGTGCCAGCAGTAGACAGGTATTGAATGAGCAGTTCTTC
CDR3 protein: CASSRQVLNEQFF

J gene: TRBJ1-4
D gene: .
CDR3 length: 15
clone size: many
V gene: TRBV6-5
CDR3 DNA: TGTGCCAGCAGTTACTCGAGGACGGGAAATGAAAAACTGTTTTTT
CDR3 protein: CASSYSRTGNEKLFF

J gene: TRBJ2-7
D gene: .
CDR3 length: 14
clone size: many
V gene: TRBV28
CDR3 DNA: TGTGCCAGCAGTTCCTGGGGGGTCTCCTACGAGCAGTACTTC
CDR3 protein: CASSSWGVSYEQYF

J gene: TRBJ1-5
D gene: .
CDR3 length: 15
clone size: few
V gene: TRBV7-2
CDR3 DNA: TGTGCCAGCAGCCCCGCCTGGGGGAGCAATCAGCCCCAGCATTTT
CDR3 protein: CASSPAWGSNQPQHF

J gene: TRBJ1-6
D gene: TRBD1
CDR3 length: 15
clone size: many
V gene: TRBV20-1
CDR3 DNA: TGCAGTGCTCCGGACAGGGGGAAGAACAATTCACCCCTCCACTTT
CDR3 protein: CSAPDRGKNNSPLHF

J gene: TRBJ1-6
D gene: .
CDR3 length: 12
clone size: few
V gene: TRBV6-1
CDR3 DNA: TGTGCCAGCAGTGTCGGGTCCTCCCCCCTCCACTTT
CDR3 protein: CASSVGSSPLHF

J gene: TRBJ1-5
D gene: TRBD1
CDR3 length: 13
clone size: many
V gene: TRBV24-1
CDR3 DNA: TGTGCCACCAGGGGACAGGCTAATCAGCCCCAGCATTTT
CDR3 protein: CATRGQANQPQHF

J gene: TRBJ1-1
D gene: .
CDR3 length: 17
clone size: .
V gene: TRBV6-5
CDR3 DNA: TGTGCCAGCAGTTACTCCCGGTCGGGATGGAGGGCCACTGAAGCTTTCTTT
CDR3 protein: CASSYSRSGWRATEAFF

J gene: TRBJ1-5
D gene: .
CDR3 length: 16
clone size: many
V gene: TRBV6-2/TRBV6-3
CDR3 DNA: TGTGCCAAAAGACTAGCCGGGCAACATGCTGGGGGGCCCCAGCATTTT
CDR3 protein: CAKRLAGQHAGGPQHF

J gene: TRBJ2-5
D gene: TRBD1
CDR3 length: 18
clone size: many
V gene: TRBV5-1
CDR3 DNA: TGCGCCAGCAGCGCCCCCTTAGACGGGACAGGGGACCAAGAGACCCAGTACTTC
CDR3 protein: CASSAPLDGTGDQETQYF

J gene: TRBJ2-7
D gene: TRBD1
CDR3 length: 15
clone size: few
V gene: TRBV29-1
CDR3 DNA: TGCAGCGTCTTTAAACTACGGGACAGAAACTACGAGCAGTACTTC
CDR3 protein: CSVFKLRDRNYEQYF

J gene: TRBJ2-4
D gene: TRBD1
CDR3 length: 15
clone size: many
V gene: TRBV12-5
CDR3 DNA: TGTGCTAGTGGTTTGGAGCCGGGACAGAAAAACATTCAGTACTTC
CDR3 protein: CASGLEPGQKNIQYF

J gene: TRBJ2-2
D gene: .
CDR3 length: 14
clone size: many
V gene: TRBV5-1
CDR3 DNA: TGCGCCAGCAGGACAGAACCCACCGCCGGGGAGCTGTTTTTT
CDR3 protein: CASRTEPTAGELFF

J gene: TRBJ2-3
D gene: .
CDR3 length: 14
clone size: .
V gene: TRBV3-1
CDR3 DNA: TGTACCAGCAGCCAACCTAGCAGCACAGATACGCAGTATTTT
CDR3 protein: CTSSQPSSTDTQYF

J gene: TRBJ2-1
D gene: .
CDR3 length: 13
clone size: few
V gene: TRBV19
CDR3 DNA: TGTGCCAGTACAGAGAACTCCTACAATGAGCAGTTCTTC
CDR3 protein: CASTENSYNEQFF

J gene: TRBJ2-5
D gene: .
CDR3 length: 13
clone size: many
V gene: TRBV27
CDR3 DNA: TGTGCCAGCAGTATTATACTTGGGGAGACCCAGTACTTC
CDR3 protein: CASSIILGETQYF

J gene: TRBJ1-5
D gene: TRBD1
CDR3 length: 15
clone size: many
V gene: TRBV6-2/TRBV6-3
CDR3 DNA: TGTGCCAGCAGCCTACAGGGGTTGAGTAATCAGCCCCAGCATTTT
CDR3 protein: CASSLQGLSNQPQHF

J gene: TRBJ1-2
D gene: TRBD1
CDR3 length: 15
clone size: .
V gene: TRBV29-1
CDR3 DNA: TGCAGCGTTGGAGGACAGGGGACCCTTTACTATGGCTACACCTTC
CDR3 protein: CSVGGQGTLYYGYTF

J gene: TRBJ2-2
D gene: TRBD2
CDR3 length: 16
clone size: many
V gene: TRBV27
CDR3 DNA: TGTGCCAGCAGCCTCCTGGGACTAGGCCATACCGGGGAGCTGTTTTTT
CDR3 protein: CASSLLGLGHTGELFF

J gene: TRBJ2-7
D gene: .
CDR3 length: 15
clone size: many
V gene: TRBV3-1
CDR3 DNA: TGTGCCAGCAGCCAAGACAGGACTTATTCCTACGAGCAGTACTTC
CDR3 protein: CASSQDRTYSYEQYF

J gene: TRBJ1-1
D gene: .
CDR3 length: 15
clone size: many
V gene: TRBV5-1
CDR3 DNA: TGCGCCAGCAGCTCCCGACCGGGGTCGGACACTGAAGCTTTCTTT
CDR3 protein: CASSSRPGSDTEAFF

J gene: TRBJ2-1
D gene: .
CDR3 length: 16
clone size: .
V gene: TRBV7-8
CDR3 DNA: TGTGCCAGCAGCTTAGCTTCGCGGGGTAGTCACAATGAGCAGTTCTTC
CDR3 protein: CASSLASRGSHNEQFF

J gene: TRBJ2-7
D gene: .
CDR3 length: 15
clone size: many
V gene: TRBV6-2/TRBV6-3
CDR3 DNA: TGTGCCAGCAGATCGTACAGGGAGAGCTCCTACGAGCAGTACTTC
CDR3 protein: CASRSYRESSYEQYF

J gene: TRBJ1-3
D gene: .
CDR3 length: 17
clone size: few
V gene: TRBV27
CDR3 DNA: TGTGCCAGCAGTCCCCTGGCCAGCCCACACTCTGGAAACACCATATATTTT
CDR3 protein: CASSPLASPHSGNTIYF

J gene: TRBJ2-3
D gene: TRBD2
CDR3 length: 16
clone size: many
V gene: TRBV9
CDR3 DNA: TGTGCCAGCAGCGTAGGGACTAGTCGGGGCACAGATACGCAGTATTTT
CDR3 protein: CASSVGTSRGTDTQYF

J gene: TRBJ2-5
D gene: TRBD2
CDR3 length: 16
clone size: many
V gene: TRBV6-1
CDR3 DNA: TGTGCCAGCATCCCCGGGACTAGCGGGGGGCAATATGGCCAGTACTTC
CDR3 protein: CASIPGTSGGQYGQYF

J gene: TRBJ1-1
D gene: .
CDR3 length: 12
clone size: many
V gene: TRBV6-6
CDR3 DNA: TGTGCCAGCAACCCCGGAGGCGGTGAAGCTTTCTTT
CDR3 protein: CASNPGGGEAFF

J gene: TRBJ2-5
D gene: .
CDR3 length: 13
clone size: .
V gene: TRBV7-8
CDR3 DNA: TGTGCCAGCAGCTCAGACAGTCAAGAGACCCAGTACTTC
CDR3 protein: CASSSDSQETQYF

J gene: TRBJ2-6
D gene: TRBD1
CDR3 length: 16
clone size: .
V gene: TRBV20-1
CDR3 DNA: TGCAGTGCTAGAGTAACAGGGGGCTCTGGGGCCAACGTCCTGACTTTC
CDR3 protein: CSARVTGGSGANVLTF

J gene: TRBJ1-1
D gene: .
CDR3 length: 16
clone size: few
V gene: TRBV15
CDR3 DNA: TGTGCCACCAGCTCAGGCGACAGGATCACGAGCACTGAAGCTTTCTTT
CDR3 protein: CATSSGDRITSTEAFF

J gene: TRBJ2-4
D gene: .
CDR3 length: 13
clone size: many
V gene: TRBV12-3/TRBV12-4
CDR3 DNA: TGTGCCAGCAGTTTAGGAATTAGGGACGCCCAGTACTTC
CDR3 protein: CASSLGIRDAQYF

J gene: TRBJ2-2
D gene: .
CDR3 length: 14
clone size: many
V gene: TRBV29-1
CDR3 DNA: TGCAGCGCCTCAGGCGAACTGTACACCGGGGAGCTGTTTTTT
CDR3 protein: CSASGELYTGELFF

J gene: TRBJ2-7
D gene: TRBD2
CDR3 length: 13
clone size: many
V gene: TRBV28
CDR3 DNA: TGTGCCAGCAAAAGCGGGAGGGCCGGAGAGCAGTACTTC
CDR3 protein: CASKSGRAGEQYF

J gene: TRBJ2-1
D gene: .
CDR3 length: 15
clone size: many
V gene: TRBV5-1
CDR3 DNA: TGCGCCAGCAGCCTAGGCCCAACACCTTACAATGAGCAGTTCTTC
CDR3 protein: CASSLGPTPYNEQFF

J gene: TRBJ1-4
D gene: .
CDR3 length: 15
clone size: few
V gene: TRBV19
CDR3 DNA: TGTGCCAGTAGTATCCAGTCGGCAACTAATGAAAAACTGTTTTTT
CDR3 protein: CASSIQSATNEKLFF

J gene: TRBJ2-2
D gene: .
CDR3 length: 14
clone size: many
V gene: TRBV27
CDR3 DNA: TGTGCCGCATCCTCGATCCAGGATGCCGGGGAGCTGTTTTTT
CDR3 protein: CAASSIQDAGELFF

J gene: TRBJ1-1
D gene: TRBD1
CDR3 length: 15
clone size: .
V gene: TRBV6-5
CDR3 DNA: TGTGCCAGCAGTTACGCCACAGGGGTGAACACTGAAGCTTTCTTT
CDR3 protein: CASSYATGVNTEAFF

J gene: TRBJ2-7
D gene: .
CDR3 length: 13
clone size: many
V gene: TRBV5-5
CDR3 DNA: TGTGCCAGCAGATACAGGGATTCCTACGAGCAGTACTTC
CDR3 protein: CASRYRDSYEQYF